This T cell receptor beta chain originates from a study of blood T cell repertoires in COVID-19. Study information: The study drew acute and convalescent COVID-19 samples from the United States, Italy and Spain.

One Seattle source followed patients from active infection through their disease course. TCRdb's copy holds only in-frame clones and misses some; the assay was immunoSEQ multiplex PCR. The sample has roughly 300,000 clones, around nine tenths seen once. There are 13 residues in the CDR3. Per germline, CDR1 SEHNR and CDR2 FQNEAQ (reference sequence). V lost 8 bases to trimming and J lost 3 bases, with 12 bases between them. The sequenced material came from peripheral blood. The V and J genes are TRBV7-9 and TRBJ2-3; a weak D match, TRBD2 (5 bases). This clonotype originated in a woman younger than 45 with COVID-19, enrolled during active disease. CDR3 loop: CASQIALTDTQYF. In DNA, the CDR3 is TGTGCCAGCCAAATAGCGTTGACAGATACGCAGTATTTT.